This entry describes one T cell receptor beta chain. This clonotype was detected many times. Which antigen it targets is not known. Per-base quality was not reported, and no clone a single base away is much larger than it. CDR1 and CDR2 are drawn from the germline V gene: LGHNA, YSLEER. V and J lose 3 bases and 6 bases, and a span of 14 bases separates them. The CDR3 starts with the cysteine, ends with the phenylalanine, and has 15 residues. Left in the record is the CDR3 DNA by itself, 45 bases read in frame from the first base. Library preparation was by 5' RACE. Reads for this sample came from an Illumina HiSeq 2500. The second PCR ran for roughly 7 to 12 cycles and used a J-beta primer mix along with a sample-barcoded 5' primer. A unique molecular identifier was introduced onto each TCR beta cDNA molecule by a template-switch 5' adaptor carrying 12 random nucleotides. Each sample yielded at least 3 million CDR3-containing paired-end reads. First-strand cDNA was synthesized from all RNA with the Mint cDNA synthesis kit, primed by a TRBC-specific oligonucleotide. Following uracil-DNA glycosylase treatment, all cDNA underwent a first 18-cycle PCR with the universal primers M1SS and BC2_uni_R. Under the source paper's analysis protocol: Each sample was normalized by randomly selecting 1 million high-quality reads, each carrying a distinct molecular identifier. Instead of being binned into consensus sequences, reads with shared molecular identifiers were discarded. MiTCR, with a Q25 quality threshold and the strictest error-elimination algorithm, was used for CDR3 identification, clonotype clustering and error correction. Lower-bound total TCR beta diversity was estimated with a nonparametric unseen species model using Euler transformation. The public reads were run again by TCRdb, first through fastp at Q25 and then through MiXCR, and only productive beta chains were kept. When rows share a CDR3 protein, they turn into one entry using the most common DNA and genes. The V and J calls reflect TCRdb's pipeline rather than the authors' work. The sample data list hundreds of thousands of distinct CDR3 sequences, and over 40% of these were observed just once. The ten largest clones add up to about 32% of the sample.

The source of the sample is a study of blood T cells in healthy people across ages (dated by TCRdb to about 2015). Regarding the research as a whole: Template switching captured roughly one uniquely barcoded TCR beta cDNA molecule per two T cells in model experiments. Age-related changes in TCR beta repertoire diversity were measured in the study by deep sequencing normalized with unique cDNA molecular identifiers. Four age groups were formed from the donors: young (average 16 years), middle-aged (less than 40), aged (approximately 60) and long-lived (around 82). To avoid experimental bias, donors of different ages were randomly spread across the sequencing lanes. For two donors (one aged 18 to 29 and one aged 80 or older), the study analyzed two additional independent replicas of 1 million unique cDNA reads from the same blood draw. Study-wide findings and limitations: Observed TCR beta diversity per million T cells fell roughly linearly with age, and a significant reduction was already apparent by age around 40. Total diversity estimates from one million sequenced T cells were considered lower bounds and underestimates. Because the CMV infection status of the donors was unknown, age-related changes in expanded clonotypes may potentially have been confounded. A strong correlation was found between observed TCR beta diversity and the percentage of naive T cells measured by flow cytometry. Since profiling was done on bulk unsorted PBMCs, naive and antigen-experienced compartments could not be conclusively compared. Compared with the aged group, the long-lived group had more naive CD4+ T cells, fewer expanded clones and increased TCR diversity, suggesting age selection.

The donors were roughly 38 Caucasian individuals from Russia, aged about 6 to 95 years, who were systemically healthy. Around 9.7 milliliters of peripheral blood were collected from each donor into EDTA-treated Vacutainer tubes. Ficoll-Paque density-gradient centrifugation was used to isolate PBMCs, with at least 6.5 million per sample. Total RNA was extracted from PBMCs with Trizol reagent, with at least 6 micrograms obtained per sample. For every donor, an aliquot of PBMCs went through flow cytometry to measure the percentages of naive CD45RAhigh/CD27high T cells. The receptor was isolated from a man at least 80 years old in good health. The sample taken for sequencing was blood. The chain is encoded by TRBV4-3 joined to TRBJ1-4; TRBD1 is a possible D gene, resting on 5 matching bases. The sequenced DNA is TGCGCCAGCAGCCATTCCCGGCGGGGGGATGAAAAACTGTTTTTT. Its protein reads: CASSHSRRGDEKLFF.